The 24 T cell receptor beta chains below were found in one sample sequenced in a study of blood T cell repertoires in COVID-19. TCRdb's copy holds only in-frame clones and misses some; the assay was immunoSEQ multiplex PCR. Counted here are approximately 450,000 clones, 85% to 90% occurring once; the ten biggest clones make up 0.95% to 1.3%. Specimen: PBMCs or T cells enriched from blood (not recorded which). These receptors came from a man aged 25-45 years who had recovered from COVID-19.

The gene calls are TRBV19 and TRBJ1-5, with unresolved D. The CDR3 has 12 residues. Germline CDR1 reads LNHDA; CDR2 reads SQIVND (reference sequence). Trimming removed 1 base from V and 7 bases from J, with 5 bases in between. In nucleotides, the CDR3 is TGTGCCAGTAGTATAGGGCTGCAGCCCCAGCATTTT. It yields the protein CASSIGLQPQHF.

The CDR3 loop reads CASSQKGKDRGIMNTEAFF. In DNA form, the CDR3 reads TGCGCCAGCAGCCAAAAGGGGAAAGACAGGGGTATAATGAACACTGAAGCTTTCTTT. The gene calls are TRBV4-1 and TRBJ1-1; 8 positions agree with TRBD1. Losses at the gene ends were 2 bases for V and 0 bases for J; bases not matched to a gene: 14. The CDR3 spans 19 residues. In germline, CDR1 is MGHRA, CDR2 YSYEKL.

The genes are TRBV28 and TRBJ2-7; D call uncertain. V lost 5 bases and J lost 4, with 12 bases in between. Germline CDR1 MDHEN, CDR2 SYDVKM. The CDR3 is 13 residues long. The CDR3, as DNA: TGTGCCAGCAGTCCTAGGCGCCTGTACGAGCAGTACTTC. Amino acid sequence: CASSPRRLYEQYF.

The V gene is TRBV18, the J gene TRBJ1-5; D is perhaps TRBD1 (5 bases). CDR1 and CDR2 from the germline V gene are KGHSH and LQKENI. V shed 2 bases and J shed 6 bases, with 17 bases lying between them. The CDR3 consists of 16 residues. The CDR3 bases are TGTGCCAGCTCACCAAGCGGGACGAGGGAGTCTCAGCCCCAGCATTTT. Translation: CASSPSGTRESQPQHF.

The chain recombines TRBV4-1 with TRBJ2-1, with 7 nucleotides matching TRBD1. Germline values: CDR1 MGHRA, CDR2 YSYEKL. The CDR3 is 15 residues long. V shed 4 bases, J shed 4 bases, and the junction held 7 bases outside the gene matches. The CDR3 region is CASSPLGTDYNEQFF. In DNA, the CDR3 is TGCGCCAGCAGCCCACTCGGGACAGATTACAATGAGCAGTTCTTC.

A single count supports this clone. This chain connects TRBV4-1 to TRBJ1-5; TRBD1 matches at 8 bases. The V segment lost 3 bases and the J segment 6 bases; nucleotides outside the gene matches: 7. The CDR3 spans 15 residues. Germline lookup yields CDR1 MGHRA and CDR2 YSYEKL. As DNA, the CDR3 is TGCGCCAGCAGCCAGGAACACAGGGGGGGTCAGCCCCAGCATTTT. Residues: CASSQEHRGGQPQHF.

In its sample, this clone was seen a few times. This chain connects TRBV4-1 to TRBJ2-7, with TRBD1 identical over 8 bases. J was trimmed by 3 bases and V by 4 bases; bases with no gene match: 8. Per germline, CDR1 MGHRA and CDR2 YSYEKL. The CDR3 sequence is 15 residues long. This chain's CDR3 is CASSLAQGVLYEQYF. CDR3 DNA: TGCGCCAGCAGCCTGGCACAGGGGGTCCTCTACGAGCAGTACTTC.

CDR3: CASSEPFPTNYGYTF. The CDR3 coding sequence is TGCGCCAGCAGCGAGCCCTTCCCCACTAACTATGGCTACACCTTC. The chain recombines TRBV5-1 with TRBJ1-2, with D unclear. V lost 4 bases and J 0 bases, leaving 13 bases between the germline ends. CDR3 length: 15 amino acids. Germline loops: CDR1 SGHRS, CDR2 YFSETQ.

The gene calls are TRBV5-8 and TRBJ2-3, with D possibly matching TRBD2 (5 bases). Germline loops: CDR1 SGHTS, CDR2 YDEGEE. This CDR3 has 14 residues. The ends were cut back, 1 base at V and 9 bases at J, with 15 bases in the middle. CDR3 loop: CASSLRGLRVTQYF. In DNA form, the CDR3 reads TGTGCCAGCAGCTTGCGGGGTCTTCGGGTGACGCAGTATTTT.

The gene calls are TRBV3-1 (or the pseudogene TRBV3-2) and TRBJ1-3; D might be TRBD1 (6 bases). Germline V gene data show CDR1 as LGHDT and CDR2 as YNNKEL (reference sequence). Trimming took off 1 base at V and 7 bases at J, with 11 bases between the two ends. The CDR3 sequence is 14 residues long. CDR3 sequence: CASSQGNRVNTIYF. The CDR3 bases are TGTGCCAGCAGCCAAGGCAACAGGGTGAACACCATATATTTT.

The chain employs TRBV10-3 and TRBJ2-1; 10 bases are shared with TRBD1. Germline-derived CDR1 and CDR2 are ENHRY and SYGVKD. V was pared by 4 bases and J by 8 bases, with 23 bases of the junction left unmatched. The CDR3 is 20 residues long. This CDR3 reads CAISVNPGQGQSHRADEQFF. In DNA, the CDR3 is TGTGCCATCAGTGTTAATCCGGGACAGGGGCAATCCCACCGGGCCGATGAGCAGTTCTTC.

The V and J genes are TRBV28 and TRBJ1-4; possible D gene TRBD1, 6 bases. This CDR3 region has 17 residues. Germline V gene sequence: CDR1 MDHEN, CDR2 SYDVKM. Trimming stripped 7 bases from V and 3 bases from J, with 21 bases between. In DNA, the CDR3 is TGTGCCAGCACTTCAGGGGATAGATTCAGAGCTAATGAAAAACTGTTTTTT. Amino acid sequence: CASTSGDRFRANEKLFF.

V and J are TRBV27 and TRBJ1-1, with 9 bases aligning to TRBD1. V lost 2 bases to trimming and J lost 12 bases; unmatched junction nucleotides: 7. Germline CDR1 MNHEY, CDR2 SMNVEV (reference sequence). The CDR3 covers 13 residues. For the CDR3, the DNA is TGTGCCAGCAGTTTAAAGGGGACAGGGAAAACTTTCTTT. This encodes CASSLKGTGKTFF.

The chain carries TRBV11-2 and TRBJ2-5; TRBD1 aligns across 8 bases. This CDR3 is built from 17 residues. Losses at the gene ends were 1 base for V and 1 base for J; bases not matched to a gene: 8. The germline V gene has CDR1 SGHAT and CDR2 FQNNGV. DNA for the CDR3: TGTGCCAGCAGCTTAGTTCTCAGGGGGCCTACCCAAGAGACCCAGTACTTC. Translation: CASSLVLRGPTQETQYF.

The chain employs TRBV11-2 and TRBJ2-1; TRBD2 might be the D (6 bases). This CDR3 is 17 amino acids long. V lost 5 bases, J lost 4 bases, and 21 bases lay in between. Germline values: CDR1 SGHAT, CDR2 FQNNGV. CDR3 DNA: TGTGCCAGCAGCCTCAGAAGAACCGGGACTTATTACAATGAGCAGTTCTTC. It codes for CASSLRRTGTYYNEQFF.

The chain combines TRBV18 with TRBJ2-1; TRBD2 matches at 9 bases. Germline trimming cut 6 bases from V and 3 bases from J; bases unmatched to any gene: 6. CDR1 is KGHSH, CDR2 LQKENI, per germline. This CDR3 is built from 15 residues. Written as DNA, the CDR3 is TGTGCCAGCTCCCCTATAGCGGGAGTCTACAATGAGCAGTTCTTC. This encodes CASSPIAGVYNEQFF.

This rearrangement joins TRBV9 to TRBJ1-4, with TRBD1 identical over 8 bases. J gave up 6 bases and V 6 bases, and 4 bases lay outside the gene matches. The CDR3 covers 13 residues. Germline V gives CDR1 SGDLS, CDR2 YYNGEE. CDR3 in DNA: TGTGCCAGCACCCTGGACAGGGATGAAAAACTGTTTTTT. Residues: CASTLDRDEKLFF.

With respect to this clone: The junction does not match germline at one end; this may be a read error. The chain employs TRBV12-5 and TRBJ2-7, with D perhaps being TRBD1 or TRBD2 (5 bases each). Germline-derived CDR1 and CDR2 are LGHNT and FRNRAP. The CDR3 spans 17 residues. CDR3 nucleotides: TGTACTAGTGGTTTAGGAACCACTCTGGACAACTCCTACGAGCAGTACTTC. As protein: CTSGLGTTLDNSYEQYF.

The chain joins TRBV9 to TRBJ2-7, with TRBD2 matching 7 bases. From germline, CDR1 is SGDLS and CDR2 YYNGEE. This CDR3 is 11 amino acids long. Germline trimming cut 7 bases from V and 2 bases from J; bases unmatched to any gene: 0. The DNA for the CDR3 is TGTGCCAGCGGGGGGGCCTACGAGCAGTACTTC. Its protein is CASGGAYEQYF.

The table lists this clone with a count of one. A much larger clone differs from this one at a single base, so this may be a read error. The V and J genes are TRBV5-4 and TRBJ2-1; 11 nucleotides line up with TRBD2. This CDR3 is 15 amino acids long. Germline CDR1 is SGHNT and CDR2 is YYREEE (reference sequence). V lost 4 bases and J lost 4; bases outside the gene matches: 4. The CDR3 DNA follows: TGTGCCAGCAGCCCGGGACTAGCGGAGTACAATGAGCAGTTCTTC. It is translated as CASSPGLAEYNEQFF.

This rearrangement joins TRBV30 to TRBJ1-6, with D uncertain. Germline loops: CDR1 GTSNPN, CDR2 SVGIG (reference sequence). Trimming cost V 0 bases and J 10 bases, with 13 bases left between them. This CDR3 region has 14 residues. As DNA, the CDR3 is TGTGCCTGGAGTGTACTCACAGAGCAATCACCCCTCCACTTT. This encodes CAWSVLTEQSPLHF. Using reference TRBV30 and TRBJ1-6 for the parts outside the CDR3, the full variable domain is SQTIHQWPATLVQPVGSPLSLECTVEGTSNPNLYWYRQAAGRGLQLLFYSVGIGQISSEVPQNLSASRPQDRQFILSSKKLLLSDSGFYLCAWSVLTEQSPLHFGNGTRLTVT.

This chain uses TRBV7-6 with TRBJ2-3, with TRBD1 matching 11 bases. The germline CDR1 and CDR2 sequences are SGHVS and FNYEAQ. The CDR3 totals 22 residues. V was pared by 1 base and J by 1 base, with 19 bases of the junction left unmatched. CDR3 residues: CASSLGTGGSLAAGGRTDTQYF. In DNA form, the CDR3 reads TGTGCCAGCAGCTTAGGGACAGGGGGCTCTTTGGCAGCGGGAGGCCGCACAGATACGCAGTATTTT.

Of note for this clone: The identical CDR3 is also encoded by other nucleotide sequences in the sample. The chain employs TRBV30 and TRBJ1-6; 8 bases are shared with TRBD1. Germline assignment: CDR1 GTSNPN and CDR2 SVGIG (reference sequence). With V trimmed by 0 bases and J by 10 bases, 2 bases remained unmatched. This CDR3 contains 13 residues. In DNA form, the CDR3 reads TGTGCCTGGAGTGTAGACAGGGGATCACCCCTCCACTTT. It yields the protein CAWSVDRGSPLHF. Combining the CDR3 with reference TRBV30 and TRBJ1-6 gives the whole variable domain SQTIHQWPATLVQPVGSPLSLECTVEGTSNPNLYWYRQAAGRGLQLLFYSVGIGQISSEVPQNLSASRPQDRQFILSSKKLLLSDSGFYLCAWSVDRGSPLHFGNGTRLTVT.

This chain joins TRBV6-5 and TRBJ1-2; D might be TRBD1 (6 bases). V dropped 7 bases and J dropped 4 bases, with 19 bases sitting between them. This CDR3 is 15 amino acids long. Germline loops: CDR1 MNHEY, CDR2 SVGAGI. CDR3 DNA sequence: TGTGCCAGCACCAAAGAGAGGGGGGGTCCCTATGGCTACACCTTC. Amino acid sequence: CASTKERGGPYGYTF.